The source of this TCR beta chain is a study of cytomegalovirus exposure and HLA in healthy donors. General observations from the study: Most CMV-associated TCR beta chains were later found to appear HLA-restricted. Researchers counted about 150 TCR beta chains as cytomegalovirus-associated.

CDR3 size: 12 residues. Germline CDR1 reads SGHNT; CDR2 reads YYREEE (reference sequence). The PCR employed 60 Vbeta primers together with 13 Jbeta primers. Clones were sequenced by immunoSEQ multiplex PCR, and TCRdb holds only the in-frame ones, with some missing. The data show 150,000 to 200,000 clones, under 70% seen once. This clone was detected only once. Antigen specificity is unknown. An end of the junction differs from the germline gene, which may be a read error. This sequence was found in a woman aged 40 to 50 in good health and CMV-seropositive. The sample comprised PBMCs. V usage is TRBV5-4 and J usage is TRBJ1-2; D remains ambiguous. CDR3 in amino acids: CASSIEGYGYPF. The CDR3 DNA sequence: TGTGCCAGCAGCATCGAGGGCTATGGCTACCCCTTC.